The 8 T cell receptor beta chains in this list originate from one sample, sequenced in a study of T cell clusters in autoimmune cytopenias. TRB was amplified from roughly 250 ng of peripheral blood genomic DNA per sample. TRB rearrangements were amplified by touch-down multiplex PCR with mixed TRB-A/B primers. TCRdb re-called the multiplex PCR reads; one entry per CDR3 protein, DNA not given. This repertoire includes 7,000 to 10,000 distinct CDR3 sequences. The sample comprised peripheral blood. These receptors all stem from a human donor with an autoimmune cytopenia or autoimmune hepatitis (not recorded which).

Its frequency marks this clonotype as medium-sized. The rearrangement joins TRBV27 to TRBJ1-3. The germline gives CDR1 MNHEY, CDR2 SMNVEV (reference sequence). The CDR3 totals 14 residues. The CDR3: CASALRSSGNTIYF.

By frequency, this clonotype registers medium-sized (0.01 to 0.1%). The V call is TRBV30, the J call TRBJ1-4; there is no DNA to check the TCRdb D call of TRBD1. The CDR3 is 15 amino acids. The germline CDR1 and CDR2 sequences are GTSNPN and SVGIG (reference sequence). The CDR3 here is CAWSAAQGTNEKLFF. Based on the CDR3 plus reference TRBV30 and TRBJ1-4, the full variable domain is SQTIHQWPATLVQPVGSPLSLECTVEGTSNPNLYWYRQAAGRGLQLLFYSVGIGQISSEVPQNLSASRPQDRQFILSSKKLLLSDSGFYLCAWSAAQGTNEKLFFGSGTQLSVL.

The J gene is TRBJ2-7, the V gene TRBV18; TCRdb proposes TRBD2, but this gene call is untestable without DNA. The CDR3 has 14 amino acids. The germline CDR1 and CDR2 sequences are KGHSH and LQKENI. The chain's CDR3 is CASTRLAGPYEQYF.

The CDR3: CSARANFQERYNEQFF. This rearrangement joins TRBV20-1 to TRBJ2-1. The CDR3 length is 16 residues. Germline lookup yields CDR1 DFQATT and CDR2 SNEGSKA (reference sequence).

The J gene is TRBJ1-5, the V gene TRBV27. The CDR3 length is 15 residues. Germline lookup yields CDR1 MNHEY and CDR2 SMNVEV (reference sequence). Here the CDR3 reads CASSNSGSIHQPQHF.

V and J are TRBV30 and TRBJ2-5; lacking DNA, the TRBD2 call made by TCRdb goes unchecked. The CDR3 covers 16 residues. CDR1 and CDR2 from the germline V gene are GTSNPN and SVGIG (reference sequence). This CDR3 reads CASSYNRALGKETQYF.

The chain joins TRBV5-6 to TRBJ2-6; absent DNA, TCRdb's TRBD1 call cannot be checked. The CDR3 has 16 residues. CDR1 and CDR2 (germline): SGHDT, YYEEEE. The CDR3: CASSPGQHSGANVLTF.

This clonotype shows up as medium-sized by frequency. This CDR3 reads CASSWGGKETQYF. The chain carries TRBV6-5 and TRBJ2-5; TCRdb indicates TRBD1, and absent DNA this call remains unverified. In germline, CDR1 is MNHEY, CDR2 SVGAGI. The CDR3 has 13 amino acids.